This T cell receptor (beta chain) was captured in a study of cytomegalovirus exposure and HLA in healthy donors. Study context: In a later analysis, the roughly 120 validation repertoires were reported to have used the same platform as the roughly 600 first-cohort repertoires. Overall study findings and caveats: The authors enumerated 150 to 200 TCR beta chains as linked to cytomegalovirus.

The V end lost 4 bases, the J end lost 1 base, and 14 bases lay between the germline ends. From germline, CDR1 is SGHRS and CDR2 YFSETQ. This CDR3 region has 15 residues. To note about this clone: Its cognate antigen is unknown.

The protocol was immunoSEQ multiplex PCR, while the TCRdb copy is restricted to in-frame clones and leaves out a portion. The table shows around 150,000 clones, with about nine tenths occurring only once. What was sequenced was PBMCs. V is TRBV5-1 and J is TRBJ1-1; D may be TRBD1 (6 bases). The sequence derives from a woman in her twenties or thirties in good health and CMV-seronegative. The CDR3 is CASSPDGQRNTEAFF. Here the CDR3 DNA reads TGCGCCAGCAGCCCGGACGGACAGCGGAACACTGAAGCTTTCTTT.